A selection of T cell receptor beta chains follows, all from one sample in a study of OX40 agonist ivuxolimab in advanced cancers. Generated by immunoSEQ multiplex PCR, the TCRdb table keeps only in-frame clones and is missing some. The top ten hold about 0.25% of the sample, which has fewer than 120,000 clones, roughly nine tenths seen once. The specimen comprised CD4+ or CD8+ T cells sorted from blood, sampled in a trial of the OX40 agonist ivuxolimab. Every receptor here comes from an adult with an advanced solid tumor such as melanoma, head and neck, liver or kidney cancer. The CDR3 runs from the conserved cysteine through the conserved F or W. Fields, in order: J gene, V gene, D gene, clone size, CDR3 protein, CDR3 DNA. The D gene is left open where the match is weak. Rows may omit the clone size; those that give it use once, few, many or a size class.

j_gene: TRBJ1-3
v_gene: TRBV7-2
d_gene: -
abundance: -
CDR3aa: CASSLAAGGRNTIYF
CDR3nt: TGTGCCAGCAGCTTAGCTGCGGGGGGGCGGAACACCATATATTTT

j_gene: TRBJ2-5
v_gene: TRBV7-2
d_gene: -
abundance: -
CDR3aa: CASSLVGSETQYF
CDR3nt: TGTGCCAGCAGCTTAGTAGGTTCGGAGACCCAGTACTTC

j_gene: TRBJ2-1
v_gene: TRBV7-2
d_gene: -
abundance: -
CDR3aa: CASSLAEASTEQFF
CDR3nt: TGTGCCAGCAGCTTAGCGGAGGCTAGCACTGAGCAGTTCTTC

j_gene: TRBJ1-4
v_gene: TRBV21-1
d_gene: -
abundance: -
CDR3aa: CASPQGGVGGKLFF
CDR3nt: TGTGCCAGCCCCCAGGGGGGGGTGGGGGGAAAACTGTTTTTT

j_gene: TRBJ2-1
v_gene: TRBV6-5
d_gene: -
abundance: -
CDR3aa: CASRSIQWYNEQFF
CDR3nt: TGTGCCAGCAGAAGTATTCAGTGGTACAATGAGCAGTTCTTC

j_gene: TRBJ1-2
v_gene: TRBV7-9
d_gene: -
abundance: -
CDR3aa: CASSWGEGNYGYTF
CDR3nt: TGTGCCAGCAGCTGGGGTGAGGGGAACTATGGCTACACCTTC

j_gene: TRBJ1-3
v_gene: TRBV19
d_gene: -
abundance: -
CDR3aa: CASSLTGLSSGNTIYF
CDR3nt: TGTGCCAGTAGTCTCACCGGGCTGAGCTCTGGAAACACCATATATTTT

j_gene: TRBJ2-3
v_gene: TRBV7-8
d_gene: -
abundance: -
CDR3aa: CASRLSQDTQYF
CDR3nt: TGTGCCAGCCGCCTATCACAAGATACGCAGTATTTT

j_gene: TRBJ2-7
v_gene: TRBV7-6
d_gene: -
abundance: -
CDR3aa: CASRLKHYNYEQYF
CDR3nt: TGTGCCAGCAGGCTAAAACACTACAACTACGAGCAGTACTTC

j_gene: TRBJ1-3
v_gene: TRBV2
d_gene: -
abundance: -
CDR3aa: CASISDSGNTIYF
CDR3nt: TGTGCCAGCATTTCAGACTCTGGAAACACCATATATTTT

j_gene: TRBJ2-5
v_gene: TRBV11-3
d_gene: -
abundance: -
CDR3aa: CASSLDQGQTQYF
CDR3nt: TGTGCCAGCAGCTTAGACCAGGGTCAGACCCAGTACTTC

j_gene: TRBJ2-7
v_gene: TRBV7-8
d_gene: TRBD1
abundance: -
CDR3aa: CASSLDLMGTALPYEQYF
CDR3nt: TGTGCCAGCAGCTTAGATCTTATGGGGACAGCGCTTCCCTACGAGCAGTACTTC

j_gene: TRBJ1-2
v_gene: TRBV5-1
d_gene: TRBD1
abundance: -
CDR3aa: CASSLTGDIHGYTF
CDR3nt: TGCGCCAGCAGCTTAACAGGGGATATTCATGGCTACACCTTC

j_gene: TRBJ2-7
v_gene: TRBV6-6
d_gene: -
abundance: -
CDR3aa: CASSWSPGTTVHEQYF
CDR3nt: TGTGCCAGCAGTTGGTCCCCCGGGACAACGGTCCACGAGCAGTACTTC

j_gene: TRBJ2-5
v_gene: TRBV5-4
d_gene: -
abundance: once
CDR3aa: CASSWGPGRGGQETQYF
CDR3nt: TGTGCCAGCAGCTGGGGCCCGGGCCGGGGTGGGCAAGAGACCCAGTACTTC

j_gene: TRBJ1-5
v_gene: TRBV18
d_gene: -
abundance: -
CDR3aa: CASSPPGSRPFQPQHF
CDR3nt: TGTGCCAGCTCACCACCCGGCAGTCGCCCTTTCCAGCCCCAGCATTTT

j_gene: TRBJ2-7
v_gene: TRBV7-6
d_gene: TRBD2
abundance: -
CDR3aa: CASSLPAGGTYEQYF
CDR3nt: TGTGCCAGCAGCTTACCAGCGGGAGGAACCTACGAGCAGTACTTC

j_gene: TRBJ1-2
v_gene: TRBV20-1
d_gene: -
abundance: once
CDR3aa: CSARVESGYTF
CDR3nt: TGCAGTGCTAGGGTTGAGAGTGGCTACACCTTC

j_gene: TRBJ2-7
v_gene: TRBV19
d_gene: TRBD2
abundance: -
CDR3aa: CASRGLAGNYEQYF
CDR3nt: TGTGCCAGTAGGGGACTAGCGGGGAACTACGAGCAGTACTTC

j_gene: TRBJ1-5
v_gene: TRBV6-5
d_gene: -
abundance: -
CDR3aa: CASSPSREAPQHF
CDR3nt: TGTGCCAGCAGCCCCTCCAGGGAGGCGCCCCAGCATTTT

j_gene: TRBJ2-2
v_gene: TRBV7-3
d_gene: -
abundance: -
CDR3aa: CASSPGLLNTGELFF
CDR3nt: TGTGCCAGCAGTCCGGGACTCTTAAACACCGGGGAGCTGTTTTTT

j_gene: TRBJ1-2
v_gene: TRBV28
d_gene: -
abundance: -
CDR3aa: CASSLGGAGFYGYTF
CDR3nt: TGTGCCAGCAGTTTAGGGGGGGCTGGGTTCTATGGCTACACCTTC

j_gene: TRBJ2-3
v_gene: TRBV9
d_gene: -
abundance: -
CDR3aa: CASSARDHTDTQYF
CDR3nt: TGTGCCAGCAGCGCGCGGGACCACACGGATACGCAGTATTTT

j_gene: TRBJ1-4
v_gene: TRBV30
d_gene: TRBD1
abundance: -
CDR3aa: CACMGIGTGSWPRSEKLFF
CDR3nt: TGTGCCTGTATGGGTATCGGGACAGGGTCTTGGCCTCGATCTGAAAAACTGTTTTTT

j_gene: TRBJ1-2
v_gene: TRBV5-4
d_gene: -
abundance: -
CDR3aa: CASSPGGGGVYGYTF
CDR3nt: TGTGCCAGCAGCCCGGGGGGGGGCGGTGTCTATGGCTACACCTTC

j_gene: TRBJ2-5
v_gene: TRBV9
d_gene: -
abundance: -
CDR3aa: CASSSAILGSETQYF
CDR3nt: TGTGCCAGCAGCAGCGCCATATTGGGTTCGGAGACCCAGTACTTC

j_gene: TRBJ2-3
v_gene: TRBV5-4
d_gene: TRBD2
abundance: -
CDR3aa: CASSFRLAGGSTDTQYF
CDR3nt: TGTGCCAGCAGCTTTCGACTAGCGGGGGGGAGTACAGATACGCAGTATTTT

j_gene: TRBJ2-5
v_gene: TRBV9
d_gene: TRBD2
abundance: -
CDR3aa: CASTLRSGSQETQYF
CDR3nt: TGTGCCAGCACCCTAAGAAGCGGGAGTCAAGAGACCCAGTACTTC

j_gene: TRBJ1-5
v_gene: TRBV7-9
d_gene: -
abundance: -
CDR3aa: CASSLDSNQPQHF
CDR3nt: TGTGCCAGCAGCTTAGACAGCAATCAGCCCCAGCATTTT

j_gene: TRBJ1-3
v_gene: TRBV5-4
d_gene: -
abundance: -
CDR3aa: CASSFGGAAGNTIYF
CDR3nt: TGTGCCAGCAGCTTTGGGGGCGCAGCTGGAAACACCATATATTTT

j_gene: TRBJ1-2
v_gene: TRBV5-1
d_gene: -
abundance: -
CDR3aa: CASSLEVDGRYTF
CDR3nt: TGCGCCAGCAGCTTGGAAGTGGATGGGCGCTACACCTTC

j_gene: TRBJ2-3
v_gene: TRBV19
d_gene: -
abundance: -
CDR3aa: CASSKRAGTDTQYF
CDR3nt: TGTGCCAGTAGTAAGAGGGCGGGGACAGATACGCAGTATTTT

j_gene: TRBJ1-1
v_gene: TRBV5-5
d_gene: -
abundance: -
CDR3aa: CASSLHDPYGVNTEAFF
CDR3nt: TGTGCCAGCAGCCTACACGACCCCTACGGAGTGAACACTGAAGCTTTCTTT

j_gene: TRBJ1-3
v_gene: TRBV7-2
d_gene: -
abundance: -
CDR3aa: CASSLFSGNTIYF
CDR3nt: TGTGCCAGCAGCTTATTCTCTGGAAACACCATATATTTT